One sample yielded the 17 T cell receptor beta chains listed below, sequenced in a study of T-cell reconstitution after alpha-beta-depleted transplantation in children. Library preparation (for TCRbeta) was performed with unique molecular identifiers. TCRdb called the PCR reads again in MiXCR, with one record for every CDR3 protein. The sample comprises about 830,000 distinct CDR3 sequences, approximately 15% of which are singletons, and about 5% rests with the top ten. The sequences come from PBMCs, mostly from graft donor cells, collected 360 days after TCRalphabeta/CD19-depleted stem cell transplant. The receptors derive from a male patient aged 10 to 17 who had a stem cell transplant for acute lymphoblastic leukemia, so the T cells may come from the graft donor.

This clonotype was recorded a few times. This sequence joins TRBV2 and TRBJ2-1; the match to TRBD2 covers 9 bases. The CDR3 totals 15 residues. The V and J ends lost 10 bases and 0 bases, in that order; junction bases with no gene match: 7. The germline CDR1 and CDR2 sequences are SNHLY and FYNNEI. The CDR3 here is CAIPPSGDSYNEQFF. The CDR3 region has the DNA TGTGCCATCCCGCCTAGCGGGGACTCCTACAATGAGCAGTTCTTC.

The rearrangement uses TRBV30 and TRBJ2-4; D is unclear. CDR3 length equals 13 residues. Germline-derived CDR1 and CDR2 are GTSNPN and SVGIG (reference sequence). Trimming cost V 1 base and J 7 bases, with 11 bases left between them. The CDR3 DNA is TGTGCCTGGAGTGACACTAACTCGAACATTCAGTACTTC. Translating gives CAWSDTNSNIQYF.

This clonotype was detected only a few times. V and J are TRBV10-2 and TRBJ2-1; 9 positions agree with TRBD2. With V trimmed by 3 bases and J by 0 bases, 12 bases remained unmatched. CDR3 length: 19 amino acids. CDR1 and CDR2 from the germline V gene are WSHSY and SAAADI. The CDR3 loop is CASSDNSGSPPSSYNEQFF. CDR3 in DNA: TGCGCCAGCAGTGACAATAGCGGGAGCCCCCCTAGCTCCTACAATGAGCAGTTCTTC.

The table lists this clonotype with many counts. The chain couples TRBV10-3 to TRBJ1-2; unclear D gene. The CDR3 length is 15 residues. Per germline, CDR1 ENHRY and CDR2 SYGVKD. With 4 bases removed from V and 3 bases from J, the gap between germline ends came to 15 bases. The CDR3 DNA is TGTGCCATCAGTGCCGACGGACCACCCGACTATGGCTACACCTTC. Translation: CAISADGPPDYGYTF.

The chain recombines TRBV24-1 with TRBJ2-7; the D gene is possibly TRBD2 (5 bases). V lost 5 bases and J lost 3, with 16 bases in between. Germline CDR1 is KGHDR and CDR2 is SFDVKD. This CDR3 contains 15 residues. The CDR3 sequence is CATSGGPSPLYEQYF. Here the CDR3 DNA reads TGTGCCACCAGTGGCGGGCCCAGCCCACTCTACGAGCAGTACTTC.

This clonotype came up many times. The gene calls are TRBV20-1 and TRBJ2-1; 10 bases fit TRBD2. V lost 0 bases, J lost 4 bases, and 15 bases stayed unmatched. CDR3 length: 19 residues. Germline V gene data show CDR1 as DFQATT and CDR2 as SNEGSKA (reference sequence). In DNA form, the CDR3 reads TGCAGTGCTAGAGATTGGGGACAAATAGCGGGAGGTGCTTACAATGAGCAGTTCTTC. Translating gives CSARDWGQIAGGAYNEQFF.

In its sample, this clonotype was seen many times. This rearrangement joins TRBV3-1 to TRBJ2-7, with no clear D. CDR1 and CDR2 (germline): LGHDT, YNNKEL (reference sequence). The ends were cut back, 0 bases at V and 1 base at J, with 7 bases in the middle. The length of the CDR3 is 14 residues. The chain's CDR3 is CASSQDTRSYEQYF. The CDR3 region has the DNA TGTGCCAGCAGCCAAGACACGCGGTCCTACGAGCAGTACTTC.

The J gene is TRBJ2-7, the V gene TRBV12-3 or TRBV12-4, with D possibly called TRBD1 or TRBD2 (5 bases each). The CDR3 has 12 residues. Trimming shortened V by 3 bases and J by 6 bases, and 9 bases separated the two germline ends. The CDR3 sequence is CASSFQRGEQYF. The CDR3 coding sequence is TGTGCCAGCAGTTTTCAGAGGGGCGAGCAGTACTTC.

This clonotype was observed a handful of times. The chain carries TRBV6-5 and TRBJ2-2; D possibly corresponds to TRBD1 (6 bases). V was clipped by 4 bases and J by 7 bases, with 16 bases between them. The CDR3 is made up of 15 amino acids. Germline V gives CDR1 MNHEY, CDR2 SVGAGI. CDR3 residues: CASSFELRGVGELFF. The CDR3 nucleotides are TGTGCCAGCAGTTTCGAACTCAGGGGCGTCGGGGAGCTGTTTTTT.

The chain carries TRBV29-1 and TRBJ1-3; weak D call: TRBD1 (6 bases). This CDR3 is built from 14 residues. Trimming took off 4 bases at V and 0 bases at J, with 10 bases between the two ends. CDR1 is SQVTM and CDR2 is ANQGSEA in the germline V gene. CDR3 in DNA: TGCAGCGTTGTACAGGGAGGCTCTGGAAACACCATATATTTT. Protein: CSVVQGGSGNTIYF.

This clonotype was found a few times. The V and J genes are TRBV10-3 and TRBJ2-2, with 7 bases identical to TRBD1. V was clipped by 3 bases and J by 4 bases; unmatched bases: 5. The CDR3 has 15 amino acids. Germline values: CDR1 ENHRY, CDR2 SYGVKD. CDR3 amino acids: CAISEQGTATGELFF. CDR3 bases: TGTGCCATCAGTGAACAGGGGACGGCCACCGGGGAGCTGTTTTTT.

This clonotype has more than one count but fewer than ten. The V gene is TRBV18, the J gene TRBJ2-1; D call uncertain. Looked up from germline, CDR1 is KGHSH and CDR2 is LQKENI. CDR3 length equals 16 residues. Trimming removed 1 base at V and 6 bases at J, with 16 bases between. CDR3 nucleotide sequence: TGTGCCAGCTCACCACGAGTAGGCAGACCGGGCAATGAGCAGTTCTTC. Its protein is CASSPRVGRPGNEQFF.

This clonotype was observed a few times. The chain uses TRBV4-2 and TRBJ2-4; 9 positions agree with TRBD2. The V segment lost 3 bases and the J segment 4 bases; nucleotides outside the gene matches: 4. The CDR3 is made up of 15 amino acids. From germline, CDR1 is LGHNA and CDR2 YNFKEQ. The CDR3 loop is CASSQASGAKNIQYF. Written as DNA, the CDR3 is TGTGCCAGCAGCCAGGCTAGCGGGGCTAAAAACATTCAGTACTTC.

This clonotype was found a few times. This chain links TRBV29-1 with TRBJ2-6; a possible D gene is TRBD1 (6 bases). CDR3 size: 15 residues. CDR1 is SQVTM, CDR2 ANQGSEA, per germline. The V and J ends lost 5 bases and 0 bases respectively, with 11 bases between them. The CDR3 loop is CSVPGTSSGANVLTF. In DNA, the CDR3 is TGCAGCGTTCCCGGGACAAGCTCTGGGGCCAACGTCCTGACTTTC.

The chain has TRBV7-2 and TRBJ1-5; 7 positions match TRBD1. The ends lost 3 bases at V and 6 bases at J; junction bases unmatched: 8. In germline, CDR1 is SGHTA, CDR2 FQGNSA. This CDR3 spans 15 amino acids. The CDR3 DNA reads as TGTGCCAGCAGCTTCAAGTTAGGGGGCGTTCAGCCCCAGCATTTT. Translating gives CASSFKLGGVQPQHF.

This clonotype occurred a few times. The chain links TRBV5-6 to TRBJ2-5, with D hard to call. This CDR3 has 13 residues. Germline CDR1 SGHDT, CDR2 YYEEEE. Trimming shortened V by 7 bases and J by 2 bases, and 12 bases separated the two germline ends. In nucleotides, the CDR3 is TGTGCCAGCGGTGTGCCCATTCAAGAGACCCAGTACTTC. Its protein is CASGVPIQETQYF.

This clonotype was counted at least ten times. The genes are TRBV25-1 and TRBJ1-2, with 10 nucleotides matching TRBD1. CDR1 is MGHDK, CDR2 SYGVNS, per germline. The CDR3 consists of 14 residues. V gave up 6 bases and J gave up 4 bases; unmatched junction bases: 5. The CDR3 spells CASRRQGAGYGYTF. The CDR3 DNA reads TGTGCCAGCAGGCGACAGGGGGCTGGCTATGGCTACACCTTC.